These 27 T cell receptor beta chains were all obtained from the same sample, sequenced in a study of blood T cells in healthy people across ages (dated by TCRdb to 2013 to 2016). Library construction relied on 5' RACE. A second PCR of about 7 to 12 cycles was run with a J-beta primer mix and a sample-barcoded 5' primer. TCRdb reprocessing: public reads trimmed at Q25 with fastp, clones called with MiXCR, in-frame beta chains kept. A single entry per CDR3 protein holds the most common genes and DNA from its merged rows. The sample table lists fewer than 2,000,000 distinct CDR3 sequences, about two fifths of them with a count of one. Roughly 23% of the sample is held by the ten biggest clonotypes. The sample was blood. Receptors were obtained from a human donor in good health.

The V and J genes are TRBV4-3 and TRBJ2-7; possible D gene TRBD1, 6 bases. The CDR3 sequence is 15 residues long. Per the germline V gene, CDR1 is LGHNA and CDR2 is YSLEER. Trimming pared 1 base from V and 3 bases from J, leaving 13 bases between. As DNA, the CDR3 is TGCGCCAGCAGCCAAGGTCAGGGGCGCGACTACGAGCAGTACTTC. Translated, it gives CASSQGQGRDYEQYF.

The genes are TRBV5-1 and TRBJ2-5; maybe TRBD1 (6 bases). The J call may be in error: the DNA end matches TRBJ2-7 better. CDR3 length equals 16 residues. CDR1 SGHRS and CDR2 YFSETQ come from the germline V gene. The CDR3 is CASSSTRASGAYEQYF. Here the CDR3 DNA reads TGCGCCAGCAGCTCTACGCGGGCCTCAGGGGCCTACGAGCAGTACTTC.

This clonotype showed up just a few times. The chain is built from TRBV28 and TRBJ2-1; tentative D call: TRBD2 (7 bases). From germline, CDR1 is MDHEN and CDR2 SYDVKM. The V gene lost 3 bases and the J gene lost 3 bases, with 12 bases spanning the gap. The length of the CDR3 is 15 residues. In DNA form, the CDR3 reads TGTGCCAGCAGTTTTGGGGGGGGCAACTACAATGAGCAGTTCTTC. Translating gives CASSFGGGNYNEQFF.

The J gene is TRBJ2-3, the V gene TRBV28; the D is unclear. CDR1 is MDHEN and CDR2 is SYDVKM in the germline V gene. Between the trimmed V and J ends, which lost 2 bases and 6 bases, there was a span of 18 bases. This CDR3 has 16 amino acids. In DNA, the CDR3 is TGTGCCAGCAGTTTACCGGATAGCACAAGGTCGGATACGCAGTATTTT. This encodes CASSLPDSTRSDTQYF.

CDR3 in DNA: TGTGCCAGCAGTTCCACGACGGTAACTGAAGCTTTCTTT. Translation: CASSSTTVTEAFF. The chain recombines TRBV12-3 or TRBV12-4 with TRBJ1-1, with D hard to call. The CDR3 is 13 amino acids. Trimming left V 4 bases short and J 5 bases short, with 11 bases between.

The CDR3 bases are TGTGCCAGCAGTTCCGGAGACAGGGTTGAGGGAGAGACCCAGTACTTC. Protein product: CASSSGDRVEGETQYF. The J gene is TRBJ2-5, the V gene TRBV9; TRBD1 agrees at 7 bases. The CDR3 is 16 amino acids. CDR1 and CDR2 from the germline V gene are SGDLS and YYNGEE. The V gene end was trimmed by 5 bases and the J gene end by 4 bases; junction bases not matched to a gene: 14. Together with reference TRBV9 and TRBJ2-5, the CDR3 gives the full variable domain: DSGVTQTPKHLITATGQRVTLRCSPRSGDLSVYWYQQSLDQGLQFLIQYYNGEERAKGNILERFSAQQFPDLHSELNLSSLELGDSALYFCASSSGDRVEGETQYFGPGTRLLVL.

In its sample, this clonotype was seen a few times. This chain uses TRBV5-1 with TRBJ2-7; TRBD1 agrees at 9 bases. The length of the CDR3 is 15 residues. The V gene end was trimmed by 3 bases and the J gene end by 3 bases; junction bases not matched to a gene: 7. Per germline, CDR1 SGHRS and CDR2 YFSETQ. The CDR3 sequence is CASSSTGGIVYEQYF. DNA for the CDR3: TGCGCCAGCAGCTCTACAGGGGGCATAGTCTACGAGCAGTACTTC.

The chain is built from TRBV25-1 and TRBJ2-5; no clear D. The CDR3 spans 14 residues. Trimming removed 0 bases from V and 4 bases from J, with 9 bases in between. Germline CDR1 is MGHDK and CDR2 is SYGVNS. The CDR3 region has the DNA TGTGCCAGCAGTGAATATGGAATTCGAGAGACCCAGTACTTC. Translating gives CASSEYGIRETQYF.

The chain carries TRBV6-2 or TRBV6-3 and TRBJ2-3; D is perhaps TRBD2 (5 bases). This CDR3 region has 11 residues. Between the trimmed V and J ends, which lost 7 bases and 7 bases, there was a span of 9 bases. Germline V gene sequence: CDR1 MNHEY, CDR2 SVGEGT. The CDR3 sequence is CASMRANTQYF. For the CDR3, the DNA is TGTGCCAGCATGAGGGCCAATACGCAGTATTTT.

In DNA, the CDR3 is TGCAGCGTTGATTACGGGACAGACCAAGAGACCCAGTACTTC. It encodes CSVDYGTDQETQYF. The genes are TRBV29-1 and TRBJ2-5, with 7 bases matching TRBD1. V lost 3 bases to trimming and J lost 0 bases; unmatched junction nucleotides: 4. Germline V gene sequence: CDR1 SQVTM, CDR2 ANQGSEA. The CDR3 contains 14 residues. Full variable domain (outside the CDR3, taken from reference TRBV29-1 and TRBJ2-5): SAVISQKPSRDICQRGTSLTIQCQVDSQVTMMFWYRQQPGQSLTLIATANQGSEATYESGFVIDKFPISRPNLTFSTLTVSNMSPEDSSIYLCSVDYGTDQETQYFGPGTRLLVL.

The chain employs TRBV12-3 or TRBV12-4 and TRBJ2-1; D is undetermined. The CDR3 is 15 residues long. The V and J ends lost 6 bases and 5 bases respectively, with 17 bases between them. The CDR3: CASSHSRNPDNEQFF. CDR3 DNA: TGTGCCAGCAGCCATAGTAGAAACCCCGACAATGAGCAGTTCTTC.

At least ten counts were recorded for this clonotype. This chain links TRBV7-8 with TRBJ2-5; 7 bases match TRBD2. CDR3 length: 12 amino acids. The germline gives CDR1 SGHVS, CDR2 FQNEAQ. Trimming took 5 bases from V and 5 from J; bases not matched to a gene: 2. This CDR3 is CASSGSGETQYF. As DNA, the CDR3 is TGTGCCAGCAGCGGTAGCGGGGAGACCCAGTACTTC.

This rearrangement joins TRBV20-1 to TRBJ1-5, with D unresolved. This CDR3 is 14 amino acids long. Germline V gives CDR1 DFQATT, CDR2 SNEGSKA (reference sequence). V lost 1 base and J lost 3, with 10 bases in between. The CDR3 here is CSARGGVPNQPQHF. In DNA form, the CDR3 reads TGCAGTGCTAGAGGCGGGGTACCCAATCAGCCCCAGCATTTT.

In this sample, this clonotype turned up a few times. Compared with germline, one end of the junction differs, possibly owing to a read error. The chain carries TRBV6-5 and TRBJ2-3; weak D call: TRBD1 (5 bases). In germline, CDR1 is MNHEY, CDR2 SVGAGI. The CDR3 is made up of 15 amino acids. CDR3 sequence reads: CVSRPGYGGTDTQYF. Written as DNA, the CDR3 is TGTGTCAGCAGACCAGGGTATGGGGGCACAGATACGCAGTATTTT.

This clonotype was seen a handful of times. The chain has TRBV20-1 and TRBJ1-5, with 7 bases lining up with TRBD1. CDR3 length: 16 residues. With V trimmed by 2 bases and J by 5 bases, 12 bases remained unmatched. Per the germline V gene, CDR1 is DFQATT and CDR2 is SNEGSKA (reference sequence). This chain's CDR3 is CSARSSRGTEDQPQHF. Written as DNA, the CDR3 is TGCAGTGCTAGATCCTCCCGAGGGACAGAAGATCAGCCCCAGCATTTT.

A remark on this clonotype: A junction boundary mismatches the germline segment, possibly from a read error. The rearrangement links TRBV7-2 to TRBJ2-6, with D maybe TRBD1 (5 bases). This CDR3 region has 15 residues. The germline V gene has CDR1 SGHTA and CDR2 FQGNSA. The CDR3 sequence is CASSLRRSGANVRTF. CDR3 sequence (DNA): TGTGCCAGCAGCTTACGGCGGTCTGGGGCCAACGTCCGGACTTTC. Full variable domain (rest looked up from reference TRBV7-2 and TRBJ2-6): GAGVSQSPSNKVTEKGKDVELRCDPISGHTALYWYRQSLGQGLEFLIYFQGNSAPDKSGLPSDRFSAERTGGSVSTLTIQRTQQEDSAVYLCASSLRRSGANVRTFGAGSRLTVL.

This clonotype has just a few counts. The CDR3, as DNA: TGTGCCAGCAGCCTCGAAGAGGGTAGCGGCCAAGAGACCCAGTACTTC. This codes for CASSLEEGSGQETQYF. V gene TRBV7-2 combines with J gene TRBJ2-5, with a possible D match to TRBD2 (6 bases). The germline CDR1 and CDR2 sequences are SGHTA and FQGNSA. V lost 5 bases and J lost 1, with 17 bases in between. The CDR3 sequence is 16 residues long.

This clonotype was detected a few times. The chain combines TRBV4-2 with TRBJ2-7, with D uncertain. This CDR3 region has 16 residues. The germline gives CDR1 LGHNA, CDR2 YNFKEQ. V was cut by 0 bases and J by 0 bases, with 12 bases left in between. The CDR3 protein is CASSQDKSSNSYEQYF. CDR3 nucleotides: TGTGCCAGCAGCCAAGATAAGAGCTCAAACTCCTACGAGCAGTACTTC.

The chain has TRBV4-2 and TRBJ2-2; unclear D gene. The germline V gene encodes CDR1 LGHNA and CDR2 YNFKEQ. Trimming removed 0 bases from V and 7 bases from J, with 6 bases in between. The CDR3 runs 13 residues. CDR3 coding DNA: TGTGCCAGCAGCCAAGAAAGGGTCGGGGAGCTGTTTTTT. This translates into CASSQERVGELFF.

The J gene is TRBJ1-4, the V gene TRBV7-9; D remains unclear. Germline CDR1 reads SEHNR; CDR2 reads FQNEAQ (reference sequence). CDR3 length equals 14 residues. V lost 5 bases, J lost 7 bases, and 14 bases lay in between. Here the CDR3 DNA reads TGTGCCAGCAGCCTCCCCAACCCCGGTGAAAAACTGTTTTTT. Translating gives CASSLPNPGEKLFF.

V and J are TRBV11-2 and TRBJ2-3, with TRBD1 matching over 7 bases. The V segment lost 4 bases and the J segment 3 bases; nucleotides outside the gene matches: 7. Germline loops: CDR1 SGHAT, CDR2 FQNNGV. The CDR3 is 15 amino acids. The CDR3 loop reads CASSSRQGWTDTQYF. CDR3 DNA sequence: TGTGCCAGCAGCTCAAGACAGGGTTGGACAGATACGCAGTATTTT.

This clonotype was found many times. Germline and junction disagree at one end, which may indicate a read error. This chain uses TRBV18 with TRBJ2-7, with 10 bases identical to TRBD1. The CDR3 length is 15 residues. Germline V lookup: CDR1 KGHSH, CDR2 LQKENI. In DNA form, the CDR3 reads TGCGCCAGCAGCAGCTGGGACAGGGGTTTTTACGAGCAGTACTTC. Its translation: CASSSWDRGFYEQYF.

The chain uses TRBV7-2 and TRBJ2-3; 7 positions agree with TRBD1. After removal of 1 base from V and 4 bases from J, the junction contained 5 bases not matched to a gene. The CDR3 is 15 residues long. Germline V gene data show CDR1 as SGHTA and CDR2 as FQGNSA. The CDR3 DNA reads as TGTGCCAGCAGCTTAGACAGGGGTCCCCCAGATACGCAGTATTTT. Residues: CASSLDRGPPDTQYF. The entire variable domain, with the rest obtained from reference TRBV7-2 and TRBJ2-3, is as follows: GAGVSQSPSNKVTEKGKDVELRCDPISGHTALYWYRQSLGQGLEFLIYFQGNSAPDKSGLPSDRFSAERTGGSVSTLTIQRTQQEDSAVYLCASSLDRGPPDTQYFGPGTRLTVL.

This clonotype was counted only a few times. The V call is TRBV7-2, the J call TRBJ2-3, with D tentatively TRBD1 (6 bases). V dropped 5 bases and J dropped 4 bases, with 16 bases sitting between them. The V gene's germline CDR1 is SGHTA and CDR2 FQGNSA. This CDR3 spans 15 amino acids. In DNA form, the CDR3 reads TGTGCCAGCAGCCCTACAGGGAACTTCGCAGATACGCAGTATTTT. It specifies CASSPTGNFADTQYF. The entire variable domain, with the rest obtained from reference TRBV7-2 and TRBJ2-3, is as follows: GAGVSQSPSNKVTEKGKDVELRCDPISGHTALYWYRQSLGQGLEFLIYFQGNSAPDKSGLPSDRFSAERTGGSVSTLTIQRTQQEDSAVYLCASSPTGNFADTQYFGPGTRLTVL.

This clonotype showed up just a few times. CDR3 nucleotide sequence: TGTGCCAGCAGTTCGTCGACAGACCGTGACGTGGATGAGCAGTTCTTC. It is translated as CASSSSTDRDVDEQFF. The chain employs TRBV6-2 or TRBV6-3 and TRBJ2-1; D might be TRBD1 (5 bases). Germline V lookup: CDR1 MNHEY, CDR2 SVGEGT. This CDR3 is built from 16 residues. Between the trimmed V and J ends, which lost 4 bases and 8 bases, there was a span of 21 bases.

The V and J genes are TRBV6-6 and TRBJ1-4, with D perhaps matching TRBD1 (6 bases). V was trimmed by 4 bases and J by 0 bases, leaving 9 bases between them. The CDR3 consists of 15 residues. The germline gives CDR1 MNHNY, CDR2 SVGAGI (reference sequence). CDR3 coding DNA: TGTGCCAGCAGTTTCGGACAGTCAACTAATGAAAAACTGTTTTTT. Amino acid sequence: CASSFGQSTNEKLFF.

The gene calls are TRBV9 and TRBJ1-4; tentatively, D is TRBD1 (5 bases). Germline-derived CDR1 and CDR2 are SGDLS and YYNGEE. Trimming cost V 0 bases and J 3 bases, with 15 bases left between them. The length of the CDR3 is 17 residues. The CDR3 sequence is CASSVEGAGWANEKLFF. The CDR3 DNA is TGTGCCAGCAGCGTAGAAGGTGCAGGGTGGGCTAATGAAAAACTGTTTTTT.